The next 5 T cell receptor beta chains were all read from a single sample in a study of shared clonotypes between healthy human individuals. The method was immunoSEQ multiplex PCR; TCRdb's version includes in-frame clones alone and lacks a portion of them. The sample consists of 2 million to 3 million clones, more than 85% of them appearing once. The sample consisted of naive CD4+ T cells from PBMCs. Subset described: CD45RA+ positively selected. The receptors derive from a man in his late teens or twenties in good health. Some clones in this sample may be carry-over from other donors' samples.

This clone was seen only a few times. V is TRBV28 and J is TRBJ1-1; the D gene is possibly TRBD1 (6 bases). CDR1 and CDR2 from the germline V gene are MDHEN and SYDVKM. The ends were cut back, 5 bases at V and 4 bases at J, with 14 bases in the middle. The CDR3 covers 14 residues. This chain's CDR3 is CASSPGGRPTEAFF. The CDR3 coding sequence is TGTGCCAGCAGTCCTGGGGGCAGACCCACTGAAGCTTTCTTT.

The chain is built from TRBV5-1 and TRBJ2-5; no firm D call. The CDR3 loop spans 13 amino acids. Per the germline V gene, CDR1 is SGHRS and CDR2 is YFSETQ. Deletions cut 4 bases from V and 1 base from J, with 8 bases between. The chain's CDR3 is CASSPGSQETQYF. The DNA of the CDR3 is TGCGCCAGCAGCCCCGGGTCCCAAGAGACCCAGTACTTC.

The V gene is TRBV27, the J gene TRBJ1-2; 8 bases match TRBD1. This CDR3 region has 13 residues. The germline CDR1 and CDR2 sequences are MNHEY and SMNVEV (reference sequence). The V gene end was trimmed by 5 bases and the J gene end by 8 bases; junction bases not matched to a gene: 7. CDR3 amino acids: CASSTPTGVGYTF. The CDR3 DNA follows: TGTGCCAGCAGTACACCGACAGGGGTCGGCTACACCTTC.

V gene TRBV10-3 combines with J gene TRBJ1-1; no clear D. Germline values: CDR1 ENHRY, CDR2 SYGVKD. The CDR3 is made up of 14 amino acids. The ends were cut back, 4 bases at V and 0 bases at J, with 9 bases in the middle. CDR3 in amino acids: CAISVSQVNTEAFF. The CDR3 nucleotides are TGTGCCATCAGTGTATCACAAGTGAACACTGAAGCTTTCTTT.

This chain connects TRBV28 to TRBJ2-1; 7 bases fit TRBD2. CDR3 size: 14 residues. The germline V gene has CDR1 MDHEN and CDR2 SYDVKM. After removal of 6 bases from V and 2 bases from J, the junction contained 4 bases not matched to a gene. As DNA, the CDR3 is TGTGCCAGCAGGGGGGACTACCCCTACAATGAGCAGTTCTTC. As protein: CASRGDYPYNEQFF.